This T cell receptor (beta chain) is from a study of STAT5B mutations in CD4+ large granular lymphocyte leukemia. Overall study results and limits: No patients shared main leukemic clonotypes, though less than 30% appeared at low frequency elsewhere.

This CDR3 region has 16 residues. V dropped 6 bases and J dropped 6; count of bases not matched to a gene: 5. Germline CDR1 is LNHDA and CDR2 is SQIVND (reference sequence). Points on this clone: The target antigen is unknown.

Produced via immunoSEQ multiplex PCR; TCRdb's table is partial and in-frame only. The sample contains around 20,000 clones, roughly 80% of which appear only once. This clonotype was obtained from a human donor in good health. V is TRBV19 and J is TRBJ2-1; 16 positions agree with TRBD2. Sequenced material: CD4+ T cells from blood buffy coats. The CDR3 DNA is TGTGCCAGTAGACCCGGGACTAGCGGGAGGGCCAATGAGCAGTTCTTC. Residues: CASRPGTSGRANEQFF. Variable domain in full (rest from reference TRBV19 and TRBJ2-1): DGGITQSPKYLFRKEGQNVTLSCEQNLNHDAMYWYRQDPGQGLRLIYYSQIVNDFQKGDIAEGYSVSREKKESFPLTVTSAQKNPTAFYLCASRPGTSGRANEQFFGPGTRLTVL.